This TCR beta chain was recorded in a study of Graves' ophthalmopathy and Graves' hyperthyroidism. Germline assignment: CDR1 SQVTM and CDR2 ANQGSEA. The CDR3 length is 12 residues. The V gene lost 8 bases and the J gene lost 3 bases, with 14 bases spanning the gap. Notes on the study in general: Classification of ophthalmopathy versus stable hyperthyroidism by a 13-signature model yielded 85% to 90% sensitivity and approximately 79% specificity. Most clonotypes expanded in thyroid above 0.001 frequency were present in blood too.

Amplification from RNA transcripts yielded the TCR beta CDR3 regions. HTBI primers served in a first-round RT-PCR, which a second-round multiplex PCR followed. TCRdb ran MiXCR on the multiplex PCR reads and lists one entry per CDR3 protein. The table shows about 740,000 distinct CDR3 sequences, with 40% occurring only once. Every ophthalmopathy donor presented moderate-to-severe activity, CAS ≥3, NOSPECS ≥4 and duration under 3 months. PBMCs were isolated from an approximately 10 ml sample of fresh peripheral blood. For this clonotype: The target antigen is unknown.

The receptor was isolated from an adult man with Graves' ophthalmopathy. The material sequenced was peripheral blood. The chain links TRBV29-1 to TRBJ2-7, with TRBD2 as a possible D gene (6 bases). The CDR3 loop is CSLDFSGYEQYF. The DNA of the CDR3 is TGCAGCTTAGACTTTAGCGGCTACGAGCAGTACTTC.